This T cell receptor (beta chain) was observed in a study of T cell repertoires in cytomegalovirus infection (dated by TCRdb to the late 2010s). Broadly, across the study: Donor HLA type was relevant to the analysis, because carriage of CMV infection together with the matching HLA type was indicated by public TCR beta signatures.

Overall study results and their limits: Cumulative frequency of public TCR beta family members discriminated carriers of CMV infection plus the relevant HLA type in this cohort and an independent approximately 340-donor cohort. The ex vivo response was dominated by HLA-C-restricted CMV-specific TCR beta clonotypes, and the single most frequent clonotype in two of eight donors was supplied by these HLA-C-restricted clonotypes.

The germline V gene provides CDR1 MGHRA and CDR2 YSYEKL. The CDR3 covers 15 residues, taking in both the cysteine and the phenylalanine. The entry retains the CDR3 DNA only, 45 bases that are in frame from base 1. V was cut back by 2 bases and J by 5 bases, leaving a gap of 13 bases between them. The listed sequencing device is Illumina HiSeq 1500. TCRdb handled the public reads itself, with Q25 trimming in fastp and clone calling in MiXCR, and kept productive beta chains. Rows are combined by CDR3 protein, so each entry shows the most common genes and DNA. Counted in this sample were about 230,000 distinct CDR3 sequences; over 20% of them appeared once. The ten most abundant clones make up 18% of the sample. This clonotype was recorded a few times. Its cognate antigen has yet to be identified. There are no base qualities to consult, and no much larger clone falls within one base.

The origin of this receptor is a human donor in good health (CMV status not recorded). Some clones in this sample may be carry-over from other donors' samples. Specimen: CD8+ T cells from PBMCs. The sequence joins TRBV4-1 to TRBJ2-1, with no D gene named confidently. The bases are TGCGCCAGCAGCCAATTGCGTACTTTTAACAATGAGCAGTTCTTC. This encodes CASSQLRTFNNEQFF.